This record concerns one T cell receptor (beta chain) sequence. These data belong to a study of blood T cell repertoires in COVID-19. Germline V gene data show CDR1 as SGHDT and CDR2 as YYEEEE. V lost 3 bases to trimming and J lost 0 bases; unmatched junction nucleotides: 3. This CDR3 region has 15 residues. Libraries were prepared by immunoSEQ multiplex PCR; TCRdb keeps only in-frame clonotypes and omits some of them. Here the sample spans about 340,000 clones, 86% being singletons. The TCR originated in a woman aged 60-75 years with COVID-19, enrolled during active disease. The sample comprised peripheral blood. V usage is TRBV5-6 and J usage is TRBJ2-3; 8 bases align to TRBD1. CDR3 in DNA: TGTGCCAGCAGCTCAGGGGGCTCTAGCACAGATACGCAGTATTTT. Its protein product is CASSSGGSSTDTQYF.